This TCR beta chain emerged from a study of a mutant IDH1 vaccine in newly diagnosed glioma. Study-level information: The initiation of vaccination occurred 4-6 weeks after radiotherapy alone, or with temozolomide cycles.

This CDR3 is 13 amino acids long. Germline CDR1 is SNHLY and CDR2 is FYNNEI. V gave up 11 bases and J gave up 5 bases; unmatched junction bases: 6. Indicated time point: week 35, safety follow-up. It was 300 ug of mutant IDH1 20-mer peptide that made up each vaccine dose, given with topical imiquimod. By sample share, this clone is large. Its specificity is not known. TCRdb keeps only in-frame clones here, not all; method: immunoSEQ multiplex PCR. The sample lists 30,000 to 40,000 clones, roughly 77% occurring once. The TCR originated in a middle-aged man with glioma. Some clones in this sample may be carry-over from other donors' samples. This chain joins TRBV2 and TRBJ2-3; the match to TRBD2 covers 11 bases. Sample: PBMCs, taken from a glioma patient whose treatment included an IDH1 peptide vaccine. CDR3 sequence reads: CACLAGGEDTQYF. The CDR3, as DNA: TGTGCCTGTCTAGCGGGGGGCGAAGATACGCAGTATTTT.